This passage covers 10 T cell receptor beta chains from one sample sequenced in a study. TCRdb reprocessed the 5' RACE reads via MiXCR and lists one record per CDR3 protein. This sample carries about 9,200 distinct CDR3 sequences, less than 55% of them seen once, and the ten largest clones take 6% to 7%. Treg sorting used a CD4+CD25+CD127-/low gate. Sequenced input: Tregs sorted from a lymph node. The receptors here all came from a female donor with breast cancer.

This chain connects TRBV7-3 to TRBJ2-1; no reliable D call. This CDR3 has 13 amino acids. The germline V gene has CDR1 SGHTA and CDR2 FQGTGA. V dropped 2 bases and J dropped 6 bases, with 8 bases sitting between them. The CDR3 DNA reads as TGTGCCAGCAGCTTAGCCCCCCGCAATGAGCAGTTCTTC. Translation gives CASSLAPRNEQFF.

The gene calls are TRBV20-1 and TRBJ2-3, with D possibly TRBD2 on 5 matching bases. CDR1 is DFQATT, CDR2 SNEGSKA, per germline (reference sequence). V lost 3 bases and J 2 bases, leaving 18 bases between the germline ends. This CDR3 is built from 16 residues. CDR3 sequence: CSASRTVARNTDTQYF. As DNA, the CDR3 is TGCAGTGCTAGTCGAACTGTAGCGAGAAACACAGATACGCAGTATTTT.

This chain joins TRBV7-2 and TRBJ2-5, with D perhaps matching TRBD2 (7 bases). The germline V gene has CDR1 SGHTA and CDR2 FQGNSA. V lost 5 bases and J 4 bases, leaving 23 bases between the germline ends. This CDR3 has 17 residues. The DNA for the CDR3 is TGTGCCAGCAGCCCGAGGGGGGGTAGACTAGTAGGAGAGACCCAGTACTTC. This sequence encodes CASSPRGGRLVGETQYF.

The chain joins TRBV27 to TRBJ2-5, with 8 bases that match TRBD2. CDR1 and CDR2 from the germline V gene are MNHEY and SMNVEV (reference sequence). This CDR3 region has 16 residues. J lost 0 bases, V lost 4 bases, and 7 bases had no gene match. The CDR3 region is CASSSETSDYQETQYF. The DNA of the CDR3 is TGTGCCAGCAGTTCTGAGACTAGCGACTACCAAGAGACCCAGTACTTC.

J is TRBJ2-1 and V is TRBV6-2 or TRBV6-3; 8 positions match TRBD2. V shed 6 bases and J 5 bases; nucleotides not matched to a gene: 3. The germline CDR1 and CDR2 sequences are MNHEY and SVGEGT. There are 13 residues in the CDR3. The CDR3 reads CASSGLAHNEQFF. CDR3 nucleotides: TGTGCCAGCAGCGGACTAGCCCACAATGAGCAGTTCTTC.

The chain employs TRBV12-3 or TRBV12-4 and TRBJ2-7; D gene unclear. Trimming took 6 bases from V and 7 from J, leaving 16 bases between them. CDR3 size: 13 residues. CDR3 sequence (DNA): TGTGCCAGCAGCCCCGCGAGGTTCGGGGAGCAGTACGTC. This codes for CASSPARFGEQYV.

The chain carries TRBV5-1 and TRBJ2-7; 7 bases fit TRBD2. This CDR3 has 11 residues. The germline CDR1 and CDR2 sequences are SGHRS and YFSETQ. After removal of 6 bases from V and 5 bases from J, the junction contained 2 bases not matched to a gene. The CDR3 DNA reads TGCGCCAGCACCGGGACTAACGAGCAGTACGTC. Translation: CASTGTNEQYV.

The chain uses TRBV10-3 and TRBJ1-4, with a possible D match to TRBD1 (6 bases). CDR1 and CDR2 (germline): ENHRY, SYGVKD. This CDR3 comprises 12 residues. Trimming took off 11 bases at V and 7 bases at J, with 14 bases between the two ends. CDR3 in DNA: TGTGCCGACCGGGACACCGGTGAAAAACTGTTTTTT. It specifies CADRDTGEKLFF.

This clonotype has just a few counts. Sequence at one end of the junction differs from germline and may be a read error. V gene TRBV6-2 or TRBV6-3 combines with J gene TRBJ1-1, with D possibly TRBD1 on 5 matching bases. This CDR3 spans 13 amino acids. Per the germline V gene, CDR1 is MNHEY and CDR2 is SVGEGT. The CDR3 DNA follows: TGTGCCAGCAGTTACGGGGGGAGCACTGAGGCTTTCTTT. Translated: CASSYGGSTEAFF.

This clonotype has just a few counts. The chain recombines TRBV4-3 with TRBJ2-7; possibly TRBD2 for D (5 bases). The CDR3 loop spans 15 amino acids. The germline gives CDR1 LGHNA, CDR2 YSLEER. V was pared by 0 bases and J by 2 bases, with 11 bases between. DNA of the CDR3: TGCGCCAGCAGCCAAGAAGCCTCGCGGGCCTACGAGCAGTACTTC. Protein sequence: CASSQEASRAYEQYF.